This T cell receptor beta chain was sequenced in a study of tumor and adjacent non-tumor tissue in lung cancer. Overall study: On average, productive TCRbeta reads reached about 4.17 million per sample.

A modified ARM-PCR protocol with three rounds of nested PCR amplified TCRbeta. MiXCR was run by TCRdb on the multiplex PCR reads, yielding one entry per CDR3 protein. The sample includes about 110,000 distinct CDR3 sequences, approximately 80% of them seen just once. As to this clonotype: Antigen unknown.

Study outcomes and limitations: Normal lung showed higher cumulative top 100 clone frequency than tumor. Significantly higher TCR diversity was found in tumor than normal lung.

RNA was extracted from bulk tissue without any cell sorting. Between August and November 2014, newly diagnosed, chemotherapy-naive lung cancer patients underwent thoracic surgery in China. This CDR3 spans 15 amino acids. The germline CDR1 and CDR2 sequences are PRHDT and FYEKMQ (reference sequence). V was clipped by 5 bases and J by 4 bases, with 15 bases between them. V gene TRBV13 combines with J gene TRBJ2-1; D remains unclear. Material for sequencing was lung tumor tissue. The clonotype comes from a man between 65 and 85 years old with non-small cell lung cancer. The CDR3 loop reads CASSPTSWAYNEQFF. The CDR3 nucleotides read TGTGCCAGCAGCCCCACATCTTGGGCTTACAATGAGCAGTTCTTC.